This T cell receptor beta chain was found in a study of tumor-infiltrating lymphocytes in localized non-small cell lung cancer. The method was immunoSEQ multiplex PCR; TCRdb's version includes in-frame clones alone and lacks a portion of them. This table holds 16,000 or so clones, roughly 79% found once. Germline V gene sequence: CDR1 KGHSH, CDR2 LQKENI. The CDR3 contains 16 residues. V was clipped by 3 bases and J by 4 bases; unmatched bases: 8. This TCR derives from a human donor with non-small cell lung cancer. The sequenced sample consisted of lung tumor tissue. The rearrangement joins TRBV18 to TRBJ2-3; 9 bases match TRBD2. This chain's CDR3 is CASSPPSSGKSDTQYF. The DNA for the CDR3 is TGTGCCAGCTCACCTCCGTCTAGCGGGAAATCAGATACGCAGTATTTT.